The sequence of this TCR beta chain was determined in a study of blood T cell repertoires in COVID-19. Study at large: Acute-phase and convalescent COVID-19 samples originated in the United States, Italy and Spain. In each case, the material was cDNA or gDNA derived from T cells, B-cell-depleted T cells, or PBMCs.

As handled by the study authors: Amplified reference gene primers provided the basis for estimating nucleated cell counts. Data came from immunoSEQ multiplex PCR; TCRdb stores just in-frame clones and leaves some out. V and J calls plus clone size are reproduced from that table; the DNA served to infer D and trimming. The sample includes some 450,000 clones, about 87% of them seen just once. The CDR3 is made up of 18 amino acids. Germline loops: CDR1 SEHNR, CDR2 FQNEAQ (reference sequence). Trimming at V came to 1 base and at J to 0 bases, leaving 6 bases not matched to a gene. Patients in Seattle were enrolled during active infection, then followed longitudinally.

The TCR was taken from a woman between 45 and 65 years old with COVID-19, enrolled during active disease. V gene TRBV7-9 combines with J gene TRBJ2-2; 9 bases are a match to TRBD2. Sample: peripheral blood. The CDR3 sequence: CASSLGLAGIANTGELFF. Written as DNA, the CDR3 is TGTGCCAGCAGCTTAGGGCTAGCGGGGATCGCGAACACCGGGGAGCTGTTTTTT.